These 25 T cell receptor beta chains were all obtained from the same sample, sequenced in a study of blood T cell repertoires in COVID-19. The data were produced by immunoSEQ multiplex PCR, yet TCRdb's version contains in-frame clones alone and is incomplete. Altogether about 120,000 clones are present, about four fifths being singletons, with the ten largest covering roughly 4.3%. Sequences were obtained from peripheral blood. The receptor source for this set is a woman older than 75 with acute or convalescent COVID-19.

This chain joins TRBV2 and TRBJ1-1, with 9 bases matching TRBD1. CDR1 and CDR2 (germline): SNHLY, FYNNEI. V lost 3 bases and J lost 4; bases outside the gene matches: 6. The CDR3 runs 15 residues. In DNA, the CDR3 is TGTGCCAGCAGTGAGGGACAGGGAATACGCACTGAAGCTTTCTTT. It is translated as CASSEGQGIRTEAFF.

The chain combines TRBV7-9 with TRBJ2-1; D is perhaps TRBD2 (5 bases). V lost 4 bases and J lost 6, with 13 bases in between. The CDR3 length is 14 residues. The germline V gene has CDR1 SEHNR and CDR2 FQNEAQ (reference sequence). The CDR3 is CASSSRSSFNEQFF. DNA of the CDR3: TGTGCCAGCAGCTCACGGTCTAGCTTCAATGAGCAGTTCTTC.

This chain uses TRBV7-8 with TRBJ1-2; D is ambiguous. CDR1 SGHVS and CDR2 FQNEAQ come from the germline V gene. The CDR3 contains 15 residues. Between the trimmed V and J ends, which lost 5 bases and 0 bases, there was a span of 13 bases. CDR3: CASSVHGSANYGYTF. The CDR3 DNA sequence: TGTGCCAGCAGCGTCCATGGCTCAGCTAACTATGGCTACACCTTC.

The CDR3 DNA reads as TGCGCCAGCAGCTTGGTTGGGGCAGGGACGCAGTATTTT. Encoded protein: CASSLVGAGTQYF. The gene calls are TRBV5-1 and TRBJ2-3; maybe TRBD1 (5 bases). The CDR3 has 13 amino acids. The V gene's germline CDR1 is SGHRS and CDR2 YFSETQ. Trimming took off 0 bases at V and 9 bases at J, with 11 bases between the two ends.

This clone was counted once. This sample also contains other DNA sequences that code for the same CDR3. The chain employs TRBV5-1 and TRBJ2-5, with 8 bases aligning to TRBD2. With 3 bases clipped from V and 3 bases from J, the junction kept 1 base outside the gene matches. Germline CDR1 SGHRS, CDR2 YFSETQ. This CDR3 has 13 amino acids. CDR3 bases: TGCGCCAGCAGCTCGGGAGGGGAAGAGACCCAGTACTTC. Amino acids: CASSSGGEETQYF.

The chain is built from TRBV6-1 and TRBJ1-2; D may be TRBD1 (5 bases). The CDR3 spans 14 residues. Per germline, CDR1 MNHNS and CDR2 SASEGT. Trimming cost V 3 bases and J 2 bases, with 10 bases left between them. Written as DNA, the CDR3 is TGTGCCAGCAGTGAGCCAGGGTTAAACTATGGCTACACCTTC. Translating it yields CASSEPGLNYGYTF.

V is TRBV27 and J is TRBJ2-7; 8 nucleotides align to TRBD1. The CDR3 spans 14 residues. Losses at the gene ends were 5 bases for V and 7 bases for J; bases not matched to a gene: 10. Germline-derived CDR1 and CDR2 are MNHEY and SMNVEV (reference sequence). CDR3 nucleotides: TGTGCCAGCAGTAAGATATTGACAGGGGTTGAGCAGTACTTC. It yields the protein CASSKILTGVEQYF.

The chain carries TRBV6-1 and TRBJ1-2; the D gene is possibly TRBD1 (5 bases). CDR1 is MNHNS and CDR2 is SASEGT in the germline V gene. The V gene lost 2 bases and the J gene lost 13 bases, with 11 bases spanning the gap. CDR3 size: 11 residues. CDR3 coding DNA: TGTGCCAGCAGTGAAAGGGGTCTTGGCACCTTC. As protein: CASSERGLGTF.

The V and J genes are TRBV14 and TRBJ1-6; D is uncertain. Germline assignment: CDR1 SGHDN and CDR2 FVKESK. Trimming cost V 4 bases and J 7 bases, with 5 bases left between them. The CDR3 has 12 amino acids. The CDR3 is CASSLSNSPLHF. In nucleotides, the CDR3 is TGTGCCAGCAGCCTTTCAAATTCACCCCTCCACTTT.

The J gene is TRBJ2-1, the V gene TRBV3-1 (or the pseudogene TRBV3-2); D is unresolved. Per the germline V gene, CDR1 is LGHDT and CDR2 is YNNKEL (reference sequence). Trimming shortened V by 0 bases and J by 3 bases, and 6 bases separated the two germline ends. The CDR3 consists of 14 residues. CDR3 loop: CASSQDGSYNEQFF. CDR3 in DNA: TGTGCCAGCAGCCAAGATGGCAGCTACAATGAGCAGTTCTTC.

This clone was detected only once. This sequence joins TRBV5-6 and TRBJ2-1, with 9 bases matching TRBD2. J gave up 9 bases and V 1 base, and 8 bases lay outside the gene matches. The length of the CDR3 is 15 residues. Germline values: CDR1 SGHDT, CDR2 YYEEEE. DNA for the CDR3: TGTGCCAGCAGCTTGTTGGCGGGGGGGCCGGGTGAGCAGTTCTTC. Protein product: CASSLLAGGPGEQFF.

The genes are TRBV30 and TRBJ1-1; D perhaps matches TRBD1 (6 bases). The CDR3 loop spans 16 amino acids. Trimming took 1 base from V and 2 from J, leaving 17 bases between them. Germline assignment: CDR1 GTSNPN and CDR2 SVGIG (reference sequence). CDR3 nucleotide sequence: TGTGCCTGGAGTGGCGGCGGGGGACACACTAACACTGAAGCTTTCTTT. As protein: CAWSGGGGHTNTEAFF.

The rearrangement links TRBV5-1 to TRBJ1-5; 7 bases line up with TRBD1. The CDR3 has 16 residues. J was trimmed by 0 bases and V by 2 bases; bases with no gene match: 5. The V gene's germline CDR1 is SGHRS and CDR2 YFSETQ. CDR3 amino acids: CASSLGPGGSNQPQHF. The CDR3 DNA reads as TGCGCCAGCAGCTTAGGGCCAGGGGGTAGCAATCAGCCCCAGCATTTT.

This clone was counted once. The chain recombines TRBV12-3 or TRBV12-4 with TRBJ1-3; D is ambiguous. The ends were cut back, 6 bases at V and 0 bases at J, with 6 bases in the middle. There are 13 residues in the CDR3. The DNA for the CDR3 is TGTGCCAGCAGGGCTTACTCTGGAAACACCATATATTTT. Its translation: CASRAYSGNTIYF.

Comments on this clone: This same CDR3 is encoded by further DNA sequences in the sample. This chain connects TRBV7-2 to TRBJ2-5, with 7 bases matching TRBD1. V lost 5 bases to trimming and J lost 5 bases; unmatched junction nucleotides: 8. This CDR3 has 14 amino acids. CDR1 is SGHTA and CDR2 is FQGNSA in the germline V gene. For the CDR3, the DNA is TGTGCCAGCAGCCCGACAGGGCCACAGGAGACCCAGTACTTC. It yields the protein CASSPTGPQETQYF.

The rearrangement joins TRBV7-6 to TRBJ2-3; D is possibly TRBD1 (6 bases). Trimming removed 10 bases from V and 0 bases from J, with 17 bases in between. Germline-derived CDR1 and CDR2 are SGHVS and FNYEAQ. The CDR3 runs to 15 residues. The CDR3 spells CATRQGRKSTDTQYF. In DNA form, the CDR3 reads TGTGCCACCCGTCAGGGGCGGAAAAGCACAGATACGCAGTATTTT.

The chain joins TRBV5-6 to TRBJ1-5; 8 nucleotides line up with TRBD1. CDR1 is SGHDT and CDR2 is YYEEEE in the germline V gene. Unmatched junction bases numbered 11, after V lost 6 bases and J lost 0 bases. This CDR3 has 17 residues. CDR3 sequence: CASTTGAGAYSNQPQHF. The CDR3 DNA reads as TGTGCCAGCACGACAGGGGCAGGGGCGTATAGCAATCAGCCCCAGCATTTT.

The J gene is TRBJ1-5, the V gene TRBV10-3; 7 positions match TRBD1. Germline V CDR1 and CDR2: ENHRY, SYGVKD. The CDR3 is 15 amino acids. Trimming at V came to 5 bases and at J to 0 bases, leaving 4 bases not matched to a gene. CDR3 region: CAISSGTASNQPQHF. CDR3 coding DNA: TGTGCCATCAGTTCCGGGACAGCTAGCAATCAGCCCCAGCATTTT.

The chain combines TRBV9 with TRBJ2-1; maybe TRBD1 (5 bases). V gave up 4 bases and J gave up 0 bases, with 11 bases separating them. This CDR3 comprises 15 residues. Germline CDR1 is SGDLS and CDR2 is YYNGEE. CDR3 in amino acids: CASSKDSSSYNEQFF. CDR3 DNA sequence: TGTGCCAGCAGCAAAGACAGTAGCTCCTACAATGAGCAGTTCTTC. Full variable domain (rest looked up from reference TRBV9 and TRBJ2-1): DSGVTQTPKHLITATGQRVTLRCSPRSGDLSVYWYQQSLDQGLQFLIQYYNGEERAKGNILERFSAQQFPDLHSELNLSSLELGDSALYFCASSKDSSSYNEQFFGPGTRLTVL.

Points on this clone: The sample contains more than one DNA sequence encoding this CDR3. The chain carries TRBV28 and TRBJ1-2, with 7 bases that match TRBD1. The germline V gene has CDR1 MDHEN and CDR2 SYDVKM. With 7 bases clipped from V and 2 bases from J, the junction kept 4 bases outside the gene matches. The CDR3 consists of 13 residues. CDR3 bases: TGTGCCAGCACCCCGGGACAGAACTATGGCTACACCTTC. Translating gives CASTPGQNYGYTF.

This chain uses TRBV9 with TRBJ1-1; the match to TRBD1 covers 9 bases. The CDR3 is made up of 18 amino acids. From germline, CDR1 is SGDLS and CDR2 YYNGEE. The J segment lost 1 base and the V segment lost 4 bases, leaving 14 bases of the junction unmatched. The CDR3 loop is CASSPSIFSDRGNTEAFF. CDR3 coding DNA: TGTGCCAGCAGCCCTAGTATTTTTTCGGACAGGGGGAACACTGAAGCTTTCTTT.

This rearrangement joins TRBV19 to TRBJ1-2; no reliable D call. From germline, CDR1 is LNHDA and CDR2 SQIVND (reference sequence). The CDR3 runs 14 residues. The germline V and J ends were trimmed by 4 bases and 0 bases, with 9 bases remaining between them. The CDR3 coding sequence is TGTGCCAGTAGTACGTCCGGGACTAACTATGGCTACACCTTC. Translating gives CASSTSGTNYGYTF.

The J gene is TRBJ1-1, the V gene TRBV5-1, with D possibly being TRBD1 (6 bases). CDR1 and CDR2 from the germline V gene are SGHRS and YFSETQ. Trimming shortened V by 4 bases and J by 1 base, and 14 bases separated the two germline ends. The CDR3 covers 15 residues. The CDR3 loop is CASSPLGQKNTEAFF. Written as DNA, the CDR3 is TGCGCCAGCAGCCCCTTGGGACAAAAGAACACTGAAGCTTTCTTT.

This rearrangement joins TRBV29-1 to TRBJ2-1; the match to TRBD1 covers 10 bases. The germline V gene encodes CDR1 SQVTM and CDR2 ANQGSEA. The V segment lost 5 bases and the J segment 3 bases; nucleotides outside the gene matches: 1. The CDR3 is 13 amino acids. CDR3 loop: CSVRTGGYNEQFF. The CDR3 DNA sequence: TGCAGCGTTCGGACAGGGGGCTACAATGAGCAGTTCTTC.

V is TRBV7-8 and J is TRBJ2-1; a weak D match, TRBD2 (7 bases). The V gene's germline CDR1 is SGHVS and CDR2 FQNEAQ. The CDR3 extends over 16 amino acids. V lost 1 base and J lost 2, with 12 bases in between. This chain's CDR3 is CASSLGGGPPYNEQFF. The CDR3 DNA reads TGTGCCAGCAGCTTAGGCGGGGGCCCCCCCTACAATGAGCAGTTCTTC.